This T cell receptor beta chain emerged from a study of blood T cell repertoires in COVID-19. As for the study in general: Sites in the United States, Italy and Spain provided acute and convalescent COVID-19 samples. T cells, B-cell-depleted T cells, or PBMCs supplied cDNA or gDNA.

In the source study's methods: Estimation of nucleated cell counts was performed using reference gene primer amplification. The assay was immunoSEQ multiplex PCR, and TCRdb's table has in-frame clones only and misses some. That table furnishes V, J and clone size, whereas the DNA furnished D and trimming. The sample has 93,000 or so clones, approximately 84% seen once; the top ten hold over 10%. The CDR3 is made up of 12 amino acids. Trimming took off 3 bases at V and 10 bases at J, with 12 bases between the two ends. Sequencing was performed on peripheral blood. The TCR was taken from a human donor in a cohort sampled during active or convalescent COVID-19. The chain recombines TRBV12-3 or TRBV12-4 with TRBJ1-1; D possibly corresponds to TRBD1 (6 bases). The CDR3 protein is CASSFNRARAFF. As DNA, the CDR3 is TGTGCCAGCAGTTTCAACAGGGCGAGAGCTTTCTTT.